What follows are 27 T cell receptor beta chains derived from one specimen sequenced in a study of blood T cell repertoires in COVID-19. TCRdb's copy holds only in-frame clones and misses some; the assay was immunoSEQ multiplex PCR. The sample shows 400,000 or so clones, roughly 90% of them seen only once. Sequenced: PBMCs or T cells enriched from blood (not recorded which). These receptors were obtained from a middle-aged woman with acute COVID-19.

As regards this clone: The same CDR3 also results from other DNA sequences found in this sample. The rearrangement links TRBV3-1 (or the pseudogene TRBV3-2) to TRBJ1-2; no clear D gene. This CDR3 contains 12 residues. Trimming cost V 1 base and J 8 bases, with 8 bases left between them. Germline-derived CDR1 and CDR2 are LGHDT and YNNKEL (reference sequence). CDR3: CASSQGGGGYTF. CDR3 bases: TGTGCCAGCAGCCAAGGGGGAGGCGGCTACACCTTC.

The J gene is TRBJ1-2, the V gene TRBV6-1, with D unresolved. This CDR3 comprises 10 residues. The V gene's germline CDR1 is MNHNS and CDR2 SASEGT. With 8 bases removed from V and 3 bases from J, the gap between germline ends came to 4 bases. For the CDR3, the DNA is TGTGCCAGCTCCGACTATGGCTACACCTTC. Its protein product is CASSDYGYTF.

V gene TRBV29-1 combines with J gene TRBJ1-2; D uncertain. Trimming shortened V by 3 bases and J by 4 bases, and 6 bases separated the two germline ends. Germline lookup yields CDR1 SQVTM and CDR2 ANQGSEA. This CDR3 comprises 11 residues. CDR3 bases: TGCAGCGTTGACAGTTTCTATGGCTACACCTTC. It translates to CSVDSFYGYTF.

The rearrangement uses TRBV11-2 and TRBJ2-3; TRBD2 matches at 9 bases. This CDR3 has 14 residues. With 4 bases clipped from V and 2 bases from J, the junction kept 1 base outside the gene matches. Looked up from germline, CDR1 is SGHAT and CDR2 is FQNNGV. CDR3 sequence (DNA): TGTGCCAGCAGCTCGGGACTAGCCACAGATACGCAGTATTTT. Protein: CASSSGLATDTQYF.

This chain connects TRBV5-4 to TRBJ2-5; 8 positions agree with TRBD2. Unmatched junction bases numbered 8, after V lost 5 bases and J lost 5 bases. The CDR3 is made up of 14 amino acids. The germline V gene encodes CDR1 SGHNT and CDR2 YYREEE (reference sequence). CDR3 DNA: TGTGCCAGCAGGGCTGAACAGCGGGGGGAGACCCAGTACTTC. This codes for CASRAEQRGETQYF.

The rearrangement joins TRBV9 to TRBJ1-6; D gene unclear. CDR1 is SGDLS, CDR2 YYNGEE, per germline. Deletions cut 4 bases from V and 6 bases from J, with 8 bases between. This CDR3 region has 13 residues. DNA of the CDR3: TGTGCCAGCAGCCCCCTCTTTAATTCACCCCTCCACTTT. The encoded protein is CASSPLFNSPLHF.

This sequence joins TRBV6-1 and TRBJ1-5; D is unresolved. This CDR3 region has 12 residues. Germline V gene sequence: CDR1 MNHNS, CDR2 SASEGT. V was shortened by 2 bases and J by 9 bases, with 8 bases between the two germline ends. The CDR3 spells CASSEIPPPQHF. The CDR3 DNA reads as TGTGCCAGCAGTGAAATCCCTCCGCCCCAGCATTTT.

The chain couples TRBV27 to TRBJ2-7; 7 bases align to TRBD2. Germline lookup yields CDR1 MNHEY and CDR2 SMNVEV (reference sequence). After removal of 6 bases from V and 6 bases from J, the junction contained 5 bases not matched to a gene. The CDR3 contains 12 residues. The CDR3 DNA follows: TGTGCCAGCAGCCCTGGGGGGGGCGAGCAGTACTTC. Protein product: CASSPGGGEQYF.

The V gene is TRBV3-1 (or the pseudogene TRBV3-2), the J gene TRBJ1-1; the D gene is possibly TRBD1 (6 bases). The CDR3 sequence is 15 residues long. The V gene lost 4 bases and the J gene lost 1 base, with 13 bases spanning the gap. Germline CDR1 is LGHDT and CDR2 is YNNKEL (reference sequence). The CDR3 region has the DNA TGTGCCAGCAGCCCTTTAGACAGGCCGAACACTGAAGCTTTCTTT. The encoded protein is CASSPLDRPNTEAFF.

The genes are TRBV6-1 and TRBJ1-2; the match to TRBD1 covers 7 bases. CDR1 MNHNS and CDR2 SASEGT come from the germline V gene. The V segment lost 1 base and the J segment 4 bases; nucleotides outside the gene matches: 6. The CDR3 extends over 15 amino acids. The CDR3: CASSEGAGGLYGYTF. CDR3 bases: TGTGCCAGCAGTGAAGGGGCAGGGGGGCTCTATGGCTACACCTTC.

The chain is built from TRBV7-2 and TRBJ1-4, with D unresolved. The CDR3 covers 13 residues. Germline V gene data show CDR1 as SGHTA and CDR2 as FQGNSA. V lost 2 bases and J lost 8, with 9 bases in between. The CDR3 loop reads CASSLRSREKLFF. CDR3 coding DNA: TGTGCCAGCAGCTTACGCTCGCGGGAAAAACTGTTTTTT. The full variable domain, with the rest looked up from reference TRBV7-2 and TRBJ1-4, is GAGVSQSPSNKVTEKGKDVELRCDPISGHTALYWYRQSLGQGLEFLIYFQGNSAPDKSGLPSDRFSAERTGGSVSTLTIQRTQQEDSAVYLCASSLRSREKLFFGSGTQLSVL.

The CDR3 here is CASSLTHETHYGYTF. The CDR3 nucleotides read TGTGCCAGCAGTTTGACCCATGAGACACACTATGGCTACACCTTC. The rearrangement uses TRBV27 and TRBJ1-2; the D is unclear. The CDR3 is made up of 15 amino acids. V dropped 3 bases and J dropped 3 bases, with 14 bases sitting between them. Per the germline V gene, CDR1 is MNHEY and CDR2 is SMNVEV (reference sequence).

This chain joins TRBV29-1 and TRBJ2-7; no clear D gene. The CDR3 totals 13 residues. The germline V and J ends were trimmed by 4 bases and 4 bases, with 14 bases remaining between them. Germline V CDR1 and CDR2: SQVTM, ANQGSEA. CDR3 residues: CSVVENSRYEQYF. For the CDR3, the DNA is TGCAGCGTTGTAGAAAATAGCAGATACGAGCAGTACTTC.

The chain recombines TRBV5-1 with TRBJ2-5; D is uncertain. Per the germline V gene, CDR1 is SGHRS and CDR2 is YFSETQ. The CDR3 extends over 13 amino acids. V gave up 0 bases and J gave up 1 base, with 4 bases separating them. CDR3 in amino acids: CASSLGPQETQYF. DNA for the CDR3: TGCGCCAGCAGCTTGGGGCCCCAAGAGACCCAGTACTTC.

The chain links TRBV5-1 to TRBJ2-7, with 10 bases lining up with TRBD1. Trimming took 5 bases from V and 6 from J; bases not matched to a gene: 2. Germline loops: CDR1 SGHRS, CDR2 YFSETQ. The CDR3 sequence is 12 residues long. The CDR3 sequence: CASRGDRGEQYF. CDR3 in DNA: TGCGCCAGCAGGGGGGACAGGGGCGAGCAGTACTTC. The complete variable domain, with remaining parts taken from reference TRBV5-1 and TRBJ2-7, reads KAGVTQTPRYLIKTRGQQVTLSCSPISGHRSVSWYQQTPGQGLQFLFEYFSETQRNKGNFPGRFSGRQFSNSRSEMNVSTLELGDSALYLCASRGDRGEQYFGPGTRLTVT.

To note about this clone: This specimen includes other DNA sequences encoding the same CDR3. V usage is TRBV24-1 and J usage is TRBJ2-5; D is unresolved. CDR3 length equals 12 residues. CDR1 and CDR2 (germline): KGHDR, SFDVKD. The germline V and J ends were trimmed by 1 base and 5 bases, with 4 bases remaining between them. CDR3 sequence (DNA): TGTGCCACCAGTGATTTCGGTGAGACCCAGTACTTC. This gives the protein CATSDFGETQYF.

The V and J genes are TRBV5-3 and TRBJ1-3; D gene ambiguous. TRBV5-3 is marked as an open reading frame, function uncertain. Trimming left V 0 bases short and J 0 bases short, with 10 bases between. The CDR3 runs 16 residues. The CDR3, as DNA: TGTGCCAGAAGCTTGGGCCCGGAGGGCTCTGGAAACACCATATATTTT. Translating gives CARSLGPEGSGNTIYF.

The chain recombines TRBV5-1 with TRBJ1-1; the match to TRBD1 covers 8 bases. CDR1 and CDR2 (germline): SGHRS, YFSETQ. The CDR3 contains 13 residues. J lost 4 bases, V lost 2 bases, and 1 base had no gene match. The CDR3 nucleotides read TGCGCCAGCAGCTTCACAGGGGGCACTGAAGCTTTCTTT. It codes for CASSFTGGTEAFF.

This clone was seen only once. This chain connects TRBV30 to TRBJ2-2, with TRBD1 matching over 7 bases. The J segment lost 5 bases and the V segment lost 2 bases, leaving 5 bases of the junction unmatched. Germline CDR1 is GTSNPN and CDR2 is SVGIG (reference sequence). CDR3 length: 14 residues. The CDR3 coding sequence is TGTGCCTGGAGTACAGGGGTCGGGACCGGGGAGCTGTTTTTT. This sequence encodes CAWSTGVGTGELFF.

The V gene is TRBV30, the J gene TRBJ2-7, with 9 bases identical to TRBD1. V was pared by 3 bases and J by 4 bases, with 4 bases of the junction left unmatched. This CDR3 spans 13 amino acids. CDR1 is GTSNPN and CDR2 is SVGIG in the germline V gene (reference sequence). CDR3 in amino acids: CAWSPDRGYEQYF. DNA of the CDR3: TGTGCCTGGAGCCCAGACAGGGGGTACGAGCAGTACTTC.

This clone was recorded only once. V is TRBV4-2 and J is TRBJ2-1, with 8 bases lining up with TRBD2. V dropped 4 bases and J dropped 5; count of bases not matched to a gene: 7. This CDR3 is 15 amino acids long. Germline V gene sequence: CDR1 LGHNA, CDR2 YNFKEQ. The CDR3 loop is CASSPVRGGDNEQFF. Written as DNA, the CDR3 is TGTGCCAGCAGCCCAGTCCGGGGGGGGGACAATGAGCAGTTCTTC.

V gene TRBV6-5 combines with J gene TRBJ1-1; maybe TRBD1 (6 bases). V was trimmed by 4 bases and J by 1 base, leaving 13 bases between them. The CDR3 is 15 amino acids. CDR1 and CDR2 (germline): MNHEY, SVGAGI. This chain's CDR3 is CASSSPQGGNTEAFF. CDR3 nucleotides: TGTGCCAGCAGTTCGCCACAGGGTGGGAACACTGAAGCTTTCTTT.

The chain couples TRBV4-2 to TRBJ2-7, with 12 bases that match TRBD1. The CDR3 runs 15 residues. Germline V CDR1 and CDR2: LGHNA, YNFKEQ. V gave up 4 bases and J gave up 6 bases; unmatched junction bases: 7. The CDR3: CASSPEGTGGAEQYF. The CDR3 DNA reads TGTGCCAGCAGCCCAGAGGGGACAGGGGGCGCCGAGCAGTACTTC.

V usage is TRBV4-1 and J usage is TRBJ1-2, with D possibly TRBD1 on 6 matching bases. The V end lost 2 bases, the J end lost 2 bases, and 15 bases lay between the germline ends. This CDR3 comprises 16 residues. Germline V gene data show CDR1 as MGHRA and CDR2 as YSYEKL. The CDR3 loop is CASSQTGQRENYGYTF. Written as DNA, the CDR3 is TGCGCCAGCAGCCAAACAGGACAGAGAGAAAACTATGGCTACACCTTC.

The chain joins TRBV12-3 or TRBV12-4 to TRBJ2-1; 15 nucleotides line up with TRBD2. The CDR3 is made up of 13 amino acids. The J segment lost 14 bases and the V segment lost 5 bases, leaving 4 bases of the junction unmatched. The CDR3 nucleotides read TGTGCCAGCAGTCAGGGACTAGCGGGGGGTAAGTTCTTC. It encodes CASSQGLAGGKFF.

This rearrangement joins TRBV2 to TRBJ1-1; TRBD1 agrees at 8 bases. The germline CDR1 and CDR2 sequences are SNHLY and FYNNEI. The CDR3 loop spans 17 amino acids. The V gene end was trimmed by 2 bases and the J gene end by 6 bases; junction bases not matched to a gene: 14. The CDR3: CASSELGTGGSLAEAFF. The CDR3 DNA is TGTGCCAGCAGTGAACTTGGAACAGGGGGTTCGTTGGCTGAAGCTTTCTTT.

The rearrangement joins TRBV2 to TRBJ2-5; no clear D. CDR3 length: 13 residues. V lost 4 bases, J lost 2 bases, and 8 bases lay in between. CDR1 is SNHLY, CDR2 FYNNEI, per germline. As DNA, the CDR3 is TGTGCCAGCAGTGCCCCATCACAAGAGACCCAGTACTTC. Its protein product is CASSAPSQETQYF.